The T cell receptor (beta chain) under discussion was sequenced for a study of blood T cells in healthy people across ages. This clonotype was recorded a few times. The antigen is undetermined. The study, taken as a whole, reports: Compared with aged donors, long-lived donors showed fewer expanded clones, suggesting selection.

Losses at the gene ends were 6 bases for V and 3 bases for J; bases not matched to a gene: 7. The germline gives CDR1 SNHLY, CDR2 FYNNEI. The CDR3 spans 14 residues. Using a J-beta primer mix together with a sample-barcoded 5' primer, a second PCR was run for roughly 6 to 11 cycles. Each CDR3 protein is one row after TCRdb ran MiXCR on the 5' RACE reads. This sample has about 1.6 million distinct CDR3 sequences, with roughly 32% found just once. The source material was blood. The receptor comes from a woman younger than 45 in good health. J is TRBJ2-5 and V is TRBV2; the match to TRBD1 covers 7 bases. The CDR3: CASSETGLEETQYF. In nucleotides, the CDR3 is TGTGCCAGCAGCGAGACAGGGTTGGAAGAGACCCAGTACTTC.